The T cell receptor (beta chain) described here comes from a study of blood T cell repertoires in COVID-19. The overall study: COVID-19 samples, acute and convalescent, were from the United States, Italy and Spain. From T cells, B-cell-depleted T cells, or PBMCs came the material, which was cDNA or gDNA.

Original analysis: Quantification of nucleated cells was approximated via reference gene primer amplification. TCRdb's table, derived via immunoSEQ multiplex PCR, lists solely in-frame clones and lacks some. V, J and clone size are taken as reported in that table, and D and trimming were inferred from the DNA itself. The table lists 150,000 to 200,000 clones, roughly 90% of them singletons. Trimming removed 0 bases from V and 7 bases from J, with 14 bases in between. CDR1 is SGHNT, CDR2 YYREEE, per germline (reference sequence). The CDR3 has 14 residues. The receptor's source is a man in his fifties or sixties with active or convalescent COVID-19. The sample consisted of peripheral blood. J is TRBJ2-7 and V is TRBV5-4; TRBD2 is a possible D gene (7 bases). CDR3 DNA: TGTGCCAGCAGCTTGGACGGGGGGCCTAGGGAGCAGTACTTC. It codes for CASSLDGGPREQYF.